The subject of this entry is one T cell receptor beta chain. A junction boundary mismatches the germline segment, possibly from a read error. This record comes from a study of blood T cell repertoires in COVID-19. Study-wide background: Specimens from acute and convalescent COVID-19 originated in the United States, Italy and Spain. PBMCs, B-cell-depleted T cells, or T cells provided the cDNA or gDNA that made up the material.

The length of the CDR3 is 11 residues. The germline gives CDR1 MNHEY, CDR2 SVGEGT. Per the study methods: Reference gene primer amplification gave nucleated cell count estimates. Some clones are missing from TCRdb's copy, which holds only in-frame ones; the method was immunoSEQ multiplex PCR. V and J calls and clone size are given by that table; D and trimming were obtained from the DNA. Seen here are approximately 130,000 clones, roughly 90% observed once, and the top ten hold approximately 8.1%. The origin of this receptor is a man in his fifties with acute or convalescent COVID-19. This rearrangement joins TRBV6-2 or TRBV6-3 to TRBJ2-3, with 7 nucleotides matching TRBD2. The specimen sequenced was peripheral blood. The DNA for the CDR3 is TGTGCCAGCAGTTACTCGACTAGCCTTATCTTT. Its translation: CASSYSTSLIF.